The T cell receptor beta chain under discussion was sequenced for a study of T cells after yellow fever vaccination. The study, taken as a whole, reports: The secondary T-cell response peaked on day 5, not day 15, but was weaker. Detected again after the booster were most primary-vaccination clones, at roughly 95% CD4 and approximately 90% CD8.

On this clonotype itself: No antigen is known for it.

A process of 5'RACE template switching, which added a universal primer site and UMIs, was used to make TCR cDNA. TCRdb independently ran MiXCR on the 5' RACE reads; one entry per CDR3 protein. Among under 700,000 distinct CDR3 sequences listed, about 17% were seen once. Between the trimmed V and J ends, which lost 4 bases and 2 bases, there was a span of 13 bases. CDR3 size: 14 residues. Germline CDR1 reads SGHDT; CDR2 reads YYEEEE. The gene calls are TRBV5-6 and TRBJ2-7; weak D call: TRBD2 (6 bases). The sequencing here drew on PBMCs, taken less than 6 days after the first yellow fever vaccination. This receptor was identified in a man aged 18 to 30 who received the YFV17D yellow fever vaccine. CDR3 residues: CASSRGSSAYEQYV. CDR3 sequence (DNA): TGTGCCAGCAGCCGGGGGTCCTCGGCCTACGAGCAGTACGTC.